Presented here are 22 T cell receptor beta chains from one specimen sequenced in a study of cytomegalovirus exposure and HLA in healthy donors. Primers included in the PCR were 60 Vbeta and 13 Jbeta primers. TCRdb keeps only in-frame clones here, not all; method: immunoSEQ multiplex PCR. The sample gives more than 110,000 clones, about 78% of which show up once; 6.5% to 7% is in the top ten. The sample was PBMCs. The origin of the receptors is a man between 35 and 55 years old in good health and CMV-seropositive.

The sample holds a few counts of this clone. The chain recombines TRBV19 with TRBJ2-5; D may be TRBD1 (5 bases). V was shortened by 5 bases and J by 0 bases, with 16 bases between the two germline ends. Germline assignment: CDR1 LNHDA and CDR2 SQIVND (reference sequence). CDR3 length: 16 residues. CDR3 coding DNA: TGTGCCAGTAGTCTCTGGGGTTCAGGGTACCAAGAGACCCAGTACTTC. Residues: CASSLWGSGYQETQYF.

The DNA of the CDR3 is TGTGCCAGCAGTAAATCCCAGGGGAACACCGGGGAGCTGTTTTTT. Translated, it gives CASSKSQGNTGELFF. V gene TRBV27 combines with J gene TRBJ2-2; D possibly corresponds to TRBD1 (5 bases). V dropped 5 bases and J dropped 1 base, with 11 bases sitting between them. Germline loops: CDR1 MNHEY, CDR2 SMNVEV (reference sequence). The CDR3 has 15 residues.

The rearrangement joins TRBV4-3 to TRBJ2-3; 7 bases agree with TRBD1. The CDR3 extends over 20 amino acids. Trimming took 3 bases from V and 2 from J; bases not matched to a gene: 20. From germline, CDR1 is LGHNA and CDR2 YSLEER. In nucleotides, the CDR3 is TGCGCCAGCAGCCAGGCTACCCCCGGGACAGATCAACCATTCACAGATACGCAGTATTTT. Translating gives CASSQATPGTDQPFTDTQYF.

This chain joins TRBV4-1 and TRBJ2-1, with D unresolved. Germline lookup yields CDR1 MGHRA and CDR2 YSYEKL. The CDR3 is made up of 16 amino acids. Trimming removed 0 bases from V and 6 bases from J, with 15 bases in between. CDR3: CASSQETILTGNEQFF. The CDR3 DNA reads TGCGCCAGCAGCCAAGAAACGATACTCACCGGCAATGAGCAGTTCTTC.

This clone was seen once. The chain couples TRBV7-2 to TRBJ1-1; D gene unclear. Per the germline V gene, CDR1 is SGHTA and CDR2 is FQGNSA. The CDR3 runs to 14 residues. V was shortened by 0 bases and J by 5 bases, with 10 bases between the two germline ends. This chain's CDR3 is CASSLARRGTEAFF. CDR3 coding DNA: TGTGCCAGCAGCTTAGCGCGTAGAGGGACTGAAGCTTTCTTT. The full variable domain, in which reference TRBV7-2 and TRBJ1-1 provide the parts outside the CDR3, is GAGVSQSPSNKVTEKGKDVELRCDPISGHTALYWYRQSLGQGLEFLIYFQGNSAPDKSGLPSDRFSAERTGGSVSTLTIQRTQQEDSAVYLCASSLARRGTEAFFGQGTRLTVV.

The chain has TRBV5-1 and TRBJ1-1, with D perhaps matching TRBD1 (5 bases). V lost 4 bases and J 4 bases, leaving 14 bases between the germline ends. The CDR3 covers 14 residues. The V gene's germline CDR1 is SGHRS and CDR2 YFSETQ. The CDR3 bases are TGCGCCAGCAGCCCCCTAGGGGTTCGCACTGAAGCTTTCTTT. This codes for CASSPLGVRTEAFF.

The chain joins TRBV10-2 to TRBJ2-7, with D uncertain. This CDR3 has 12 residues. The ends were cut back, 4 bases at V and 0 bases at J, with 4 bases in the middle. The germline CDR1 and CDR2 sequences are WSHSY and SAAADI. The chain's CDR3 is CASSAVSYEQYF. DNA of the CDR3: TGCGCCAGCAGTGCCGTCTCCTACGAGCAGTACTTC.

V is TRBV9 and J is TRBJ2-5; 16 positions agree with TRBD2. The CDR3 is made up of 17 amino acids. Per the germline V gene, CDR1 is SGDLS and CDR2 is YYNGEE. Trimming cost V 3 bases and J 1 base; bases outside gene matches: 3. CDR3 sequence (DNA): TGTGCCAGCAGCGAAGGGACTAGCGGGAGGGGCCAAGAGACCCAGTACTTC. This gives the protein CASSEGTSGRGQETQYF.

The chain combines TRBV2 with TRBJ1-5; TRBD1 might be the D (6 bases). The CDR3 runs to 15 residues. The V and J ends lost 2 bases and 6 bases respectively, with 14 bases between them. Germline assignment: CDR1 SNHLY and CDR2 FYNNEI. CDR3 protein: CASSELTGRSQPQHF. Written as DNA, the CDR3 is TGTGCCAGCAGTGAATTGACAGGACGGAGTCAGCCCCAGCATTTT.

The chain employs TRBV28 and TRBJ2-1; weak D call: TRBD2 (7 bases). Germline V gene lookup returns CDR1 MDHEN and CDR2 SYDVKM. The CDR3 runs to 16 residues. Trimming took 8 bases from V and 0 from J, leaving 17 bases between them. The CDR3 nucleotides are TGTGCCAGCCTCCCGGGGGGCCCAAGCTCCTACAATGAGCAGTTCTTC. This translates into CASLPGGPSSYNEQFF.

The chain couples TRBV18 to TRBJ2-5; D is uncertain. The CDR3 contains 13 residues. In germline, CDR1 is KGHSH, CDR2 LQKENI. Trimming pared 3 bases from V and 0 bases from J, leaving 5 bases between. The CDR3 sequence: CASSPLDQETQYF. The CDR3 DNA is TGTGCCAGCTCACCCCTAGACCAAGAGACCCAGTACTTC.

The chain couples TRBV2 to TRBJ2-1, with 9 bases aligning to TRBD2. The CDR3 length is 15 residues. Trimming cost V 8 bases and J 6 bases; bases outside gene matches: 11. The germline V gene encodes CDR1 SNHLY and CDR2 FYNNEI. CDR3: CASGQVAGETNEQFF. The CDR3 DNA sequence: TGTGCCAGCGGACAGGTAGCGGGAGAGACCAATGAGCAGTTCTTC.

The chain combines TRBV28 with TRBJ1-5; D is possibly TRBD1 (5 bases). Germline values: CDR1 MDHEN, CDR2 SYDVKM. The CDR3 length is 15 residues. V shed 4 bases and J shed 0 bases, with 10 bases lying between them. The CDR3 nucleotides are TGTGCCAGCAGTTCCCCACAGGATAGCAATCAGCCCCAGCATTTT. Translation: CASSSPQDSNQPQHF.

J is TRBJ2-1 and V is TRBV9, with TRBD2 as a possible D gene (7 bases). Per the germline V gene, CDR1 is SGDLS and CDR2 is YYNGEE. This CDR3 has 17 amino acids. Trimming removed 2 bases at V and 0 bases at J, with 15 bases between. The CDR3 sequence is CASSVNREGSSYNEQFF. In nucleotides, the CDR3 is TGTGCCAGCAGCGTTAACAGGGAGGGGAGCTCCTACAATGAGCAGTTCTTC.

The rearrangement joins TRBV4-3 to TRBJ2-5; 11 bases line up with TRBD2. J was trimmed by 5 bases and V by 0 bases; bases with no gene match: 8. The CDR3 is made up of 17 amino acids. The germline V gene has CDR1 LGHNA and CDR2 YSLEER. The CDR3 DNA is TGCGCCAGCAGCCAAGATTTACCGGCTAGCGGGGGGGAGACCCAGTACTTC. Protein sequence: CASSQDLPASGGETQYF.

This clone was counted a few times. The genes are TRBV11-2 and TRBJ2-1; 10 nucleotides line up with TRBD2. J was trimmed by 5 bases and V by 5 bases; bases with no gene match: 9. Germline V lookup: CDR1 SGHAT, CDR2 FQNNGV. This CDR3 has 16 amino acids. CDR3 in amino acids: CASSPLGLAGDNEQFF. CDR3 nucleotide sequence: TGTGCCAGCAGCCCACTGGGGCTAGCGGGAGACAATGAGCAGTTCTTC.

The genes are TRBV6-6 and TRBJ1-2; tentatively, D is TRBD1 (5 bases). The length of the CDR3 is 13 residues. The V gene's germline CDR1 is MNHNY and CDR2 SVGAGI (reference sequence). V lost 6 bases, J lost 3 bases, and 11 bases lay in between. The CDR3 sequence: CASRGDSHYGYTF. The CDR3 DNA sequence: TGTGCCAGCAGGGGCGACAGTCACTATGGCTACACCTTC.

This clone was observed a single time. The CDR3 loop is CASSLSSAHNEQFF. In DNA form, the CDR3 reads TGTGCCAGCAGCTTGTCTAGCGCACACAATGAGCAGTTCTTC. The chain links TRBV11-2 to TRBJ2-1; the D gene is possibly TRBD2 (6 bases). Germline-derived CDR1 and CDR2 are SGHAT and FQNNGV. The CDR3 totals 14 residues. Trimming removed 3 bases at V and 5 bases at J, with 11 bases between.

V and J are TRBV5-1 and TRBJ1-1; 8 nucleotides align to TRBD1. The CDR3 sequence is 13 residues long. V was clipped by 4 bases and J by 4 bases; unmatched bases: 3. The germline CDR1 and CDR2 sequences are SGHRS and YFSETQ. The CDR3 bases are TGCGCCAGCAGCCCCGACAGGGGCACTGAAGCTTTCTTT. It yields the protein CASSPDRGTEAFF.

Only one count was recorded for this clone. The chain uses TRBV7-9 and TRBJ2-7, with 9 bases identical to TRBD1. V lost 0 bases to trimming and J lost 3 bases; unmatched junction nucleotides: 3. Germline CDR1 is SEHNR and CDR2 is FQNEAQ (reference sequence). This CDR3 comprises 15 residues. As DNA, the CDR3 is TGTGCCAGCAGCTTAGCAGGACAGGGGATCTACGAGCAGTACTTC. Amino acid sequence: CASSLAGQGIYEQYF.

This clone was recorded a few times. The rearrangement uses TRBV5-6 and TRBJ1-2; D possibly corresponds to TRBD1 (6 bases). Trimming cost V 1 base and J 6 bases, with 10 bases left between them. Germline lookup yields CDR1 SGHDT and CDR2 YYEEEE. The CDR3 contains 13 residues. The CDR3 is CASSLMAGDGYTF. CDR3 sequence (DNA): TGTGCCAGCAGCTTGATGGCAGGGGATGGCTACACCTTC.

The rearrangement joins TRBV10-3 to TRBJ2-5, with 7 positions matching TRBD2. Trimming at V came to 10 bases and at J to 4 bases, leaving 9 bases not matched to a gene. CDR3 size: 13 residues. Germline V gene data show CDR1 as ENHRY and CDR2 as SYGVKD. CDR3 amino acids: CATAREGRETQYF. The CDR3 nucleotides read TGTGCCACCGCGAGGGAGGGGAGAGAGACCCAGTACTTC.